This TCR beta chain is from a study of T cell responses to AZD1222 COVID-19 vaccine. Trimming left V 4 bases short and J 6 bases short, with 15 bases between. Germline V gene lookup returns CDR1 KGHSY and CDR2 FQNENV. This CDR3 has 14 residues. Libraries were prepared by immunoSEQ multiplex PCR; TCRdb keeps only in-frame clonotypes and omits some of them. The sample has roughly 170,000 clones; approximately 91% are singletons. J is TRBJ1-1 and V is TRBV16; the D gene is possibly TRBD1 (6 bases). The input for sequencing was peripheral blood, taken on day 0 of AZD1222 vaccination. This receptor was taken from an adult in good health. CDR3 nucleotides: TGTGCCAGCAGCCGGGCCGGGACATTAGCTGAAGCTTTCTTT. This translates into CASSRAGTLAEAFF. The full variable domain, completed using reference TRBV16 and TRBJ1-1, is GEEVAQTPKHLVRGEGQKAKLYCAPIKGHSYVFWYQQVLKNEFKFLISFQNENVFDETGMPKERFSAKCLPNSPCSLEIQATKLEDSAVYFCASSRAGTLAEAFFGQGTRLTVV.